Reported below is one TCR beta chain. Its matching antigen is unknown. The sample comes from a study of cytomegalovirus exposure and HLA in healthy donors. Study information: Earlier, 150 million to 200 million T cells were analyzed, and 90 million to 120 million unique TCR beta sequences were found among them. In terms of ancestry, the Caucasian-associated cluster contained 75% to 85% of the roughly 400 genotyped donors.

Germline V gene sequence: CDR1 MDHEN, CDR2 SYDVKM. With 8 bases removed from V and 0 bases from J, the gap between germline ends came to 8 bases. This CDR3 spans 13 amino acids. Vbeta (60) and Jbeta (13) primers were used in the PCR. Only in-frame clones appear in the TCRdb table, and some are missing; sequencing was by immunoSEQ multiplex PCR. The sample lists approximately 160,000 clones, more than 65% occurring once. Overall study results and limits: In a later analysis, a missense DCLRE1C variant was linked to TCR beta V- and J-gene trimming. Reportedly, TCR beta sequences accurately predicted HLA-A and HLA-B alleles in most subjects.

This TCR derives from a man younger than 30 in good health and CMV-seropositive. The chain employs TRBV28 and TRBJ1-5; unclear D gene. The sample comprised PBMCs. The CDR3: CASGGYSNQPQHF. The CDR3 nucleotides are TGTGCCAGCGGAGGATATAGCAATCAGCCCCAGCATTTT.